This T cell receptor beta chain was captured in a study of blood T cells in healthy people across ages. Findings and limits, study-wide: Long-lived donors had more naive CD4+ cells and higher diversity than aged donors.

Notes on this clonotype: Its antigen is currently unknown.

This CDR3 is 12 amino acids long. The V and J ends lost 8 bases and 4 bases respectively, with 11 bases between them. CDR1 MNHNS and CDR2 SASEGT come from the germline V gene. Combining a sample-barcoded 5' primer with a J-beta primer mix, a second PCR ran for roughly 7 to 12 cycles. TCRdb used MiXCR to reprocess the 5' RACE reads, holding one entry per CDR3 protein. The table has some 900,000 distinct CDR3 sequences, around 48% seen once; the top ten hold roughly 13%. The TCR comes from a man aged 30 to 39 in good health. J is TRBJ1-1 and V is TRBV6-1, with unresolved D. Sequencing was done on a sample of blood. CDR3 region: CASGDLGTEAFF. In DNA form, the CDR3 reads TGTGCCAGCGGGGATCTCGGCACTGAAGCTTTCTTT.